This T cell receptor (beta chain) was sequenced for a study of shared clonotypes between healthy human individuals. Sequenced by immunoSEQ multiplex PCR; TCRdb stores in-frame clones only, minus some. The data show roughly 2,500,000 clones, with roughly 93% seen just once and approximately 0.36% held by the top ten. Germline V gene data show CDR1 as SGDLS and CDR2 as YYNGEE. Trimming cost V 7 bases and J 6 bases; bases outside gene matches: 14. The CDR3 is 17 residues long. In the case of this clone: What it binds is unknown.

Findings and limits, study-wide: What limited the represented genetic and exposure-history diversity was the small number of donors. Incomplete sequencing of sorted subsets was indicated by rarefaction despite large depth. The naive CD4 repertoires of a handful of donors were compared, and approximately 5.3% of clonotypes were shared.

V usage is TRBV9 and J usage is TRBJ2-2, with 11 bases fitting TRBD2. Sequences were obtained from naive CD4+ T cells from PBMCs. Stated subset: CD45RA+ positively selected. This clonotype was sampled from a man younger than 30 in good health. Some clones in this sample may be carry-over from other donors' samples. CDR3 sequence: CASQPTSGSGFSGELFF. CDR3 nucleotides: TGTGCCAGCCAACCCACTAGCGGGAGTGGTTTTTCCGGGGAGCTGTTTTTT.